Listed here are 4 T cell receptor beta chains from one sample, sequenced in a study of blood T cell repertoires in COVID-19. The repertoire was sequenced with immunoSEQ multiplex PCR; TCRdb's copy has only in-frame clones and lacks some. This repertoire shows about 77,000 clones, 80% found once; its top ten account for under 5.5%. Sequencing input: peripheral blood. These receptors came from a woman between 65 and 79 years old with acute or convalescent COVID-19.

The V call is TRBV6-5, the J call TRBJ1-5; the match to TRBD1 covers 7 bases. J lost 3 bases, V lost 4 bases, and 6 bases had no gene match. Germline CDR1 is MNHEY and CDR2 is SVGAGI. The CDR3 runs to 15 residues. The CDR3, as DNA: TGTGCCAGCAGTTGGGCGAAGGGGGCCAATCAGCCCCAGCATTTT. Amino acids: CASSWAKGANQPQHF.

This clone showed up just once. The CDR3 DNA reads as TGTGCCAGCAGCCTTCGACAGGCGAATCAGCCCCAGCATTTT. It yields the protein CASSLRQANQPQHF. The chain has TRBV3-1 (or the pseudogene TRBV3-2) and TRBJ1-5; D perhaps matches TRBD1 (6 bases). Trimming took 4 bases from V and 4 from J, leaving 11 bases between them. CDR1 is LGHDT and CDR2 is YNNKEL in the germline V gene (reference sequence). This CDR3 spans 14 amino acids.

This clone was observed a few times. The CDR3 here is CASSHPPRGTQGYTF. CDR3 nucleotide sequence: TGCGCCAGCAGCCACCCCCCCAGGGGCACACAAGGCTACACCTTC. The chain couples TRBV4-1 to TRBJ1-2; a weak D match, TRBD1 (6 bases). The germline V gene has CDR1 MGHRA and CDR2 YSYEKL. This CDR3 region has 15 residues. V was pared by 3 bases and J by 8 bases, with 19 bases between.

The chain is built from TRBV5-1 and TRBJ2-4; weak D call: TRBD1 (5 bases). Germline assignment: CDR1 SGHRS and CDR2 YFSETQ. The CDR3 is made up of 16 amino acids. Trimming took 0 bases from V and 0 from J, leaving 10 bases between them. The DNA for the CDR3 is TGCGCCAGCAGCTTGGGACAGCCGGGAGCCAAAAACATTCAGTACTTC. Protein sequence: CASSLGQPGAKNIQYF. The variable domain in full, completed from reference TRBV5-1 and TRBJ2-4, reads KAGVTQTPRYLIKTRGQQVTLSCSPISGHRSVSWYQQTPGQGLQFLFEYFSETQRNKGNFPGRFSGRQFSNSRSEMNVSTLELGDSALYLCASSLGQPGAKNIQYFGAGTRLSVL.